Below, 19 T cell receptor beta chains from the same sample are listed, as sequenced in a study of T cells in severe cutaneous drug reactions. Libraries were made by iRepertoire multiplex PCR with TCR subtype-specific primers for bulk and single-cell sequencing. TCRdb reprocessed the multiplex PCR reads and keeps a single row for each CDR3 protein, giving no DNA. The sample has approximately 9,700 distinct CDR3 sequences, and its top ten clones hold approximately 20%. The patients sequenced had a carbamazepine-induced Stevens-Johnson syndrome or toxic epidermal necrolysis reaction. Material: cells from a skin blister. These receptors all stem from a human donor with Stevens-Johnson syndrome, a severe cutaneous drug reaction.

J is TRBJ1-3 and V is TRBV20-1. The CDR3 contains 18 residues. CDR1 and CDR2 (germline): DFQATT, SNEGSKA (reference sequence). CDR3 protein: CSARDRLLGSSSGNTIYF.

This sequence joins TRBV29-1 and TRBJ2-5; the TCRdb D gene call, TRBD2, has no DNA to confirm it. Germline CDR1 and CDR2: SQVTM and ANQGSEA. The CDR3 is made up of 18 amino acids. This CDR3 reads CSVDGAGDTPINQETQYF.

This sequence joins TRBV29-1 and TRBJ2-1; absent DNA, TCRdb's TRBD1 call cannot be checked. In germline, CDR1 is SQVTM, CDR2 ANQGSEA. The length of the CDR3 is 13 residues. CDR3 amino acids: CSVDTGRYNEQFF.

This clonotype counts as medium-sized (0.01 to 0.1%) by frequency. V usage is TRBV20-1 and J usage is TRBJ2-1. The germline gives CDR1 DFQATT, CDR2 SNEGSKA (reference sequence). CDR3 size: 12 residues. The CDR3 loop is CSADSSYNEQFF.

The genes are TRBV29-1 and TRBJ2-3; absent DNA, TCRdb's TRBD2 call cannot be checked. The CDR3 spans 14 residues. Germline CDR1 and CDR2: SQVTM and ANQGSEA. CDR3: CSVEGVGPVDTQYF.

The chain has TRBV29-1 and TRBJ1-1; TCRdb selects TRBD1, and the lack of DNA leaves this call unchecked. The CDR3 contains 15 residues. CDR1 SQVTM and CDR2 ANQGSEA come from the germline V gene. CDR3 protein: CSSMAGGDRNTEAFF. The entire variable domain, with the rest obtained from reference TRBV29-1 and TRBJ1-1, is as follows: SAVISQKPSRDICQRGTSLTIQCQVDSQVTMMFWYRQQPGQSLTLIATANQGSEATYESGFVIDKFPISRPNLTFSTLTVSNMSPEDSSIYLCSSMAGGDRNTEAFFGQGTRLTVV.

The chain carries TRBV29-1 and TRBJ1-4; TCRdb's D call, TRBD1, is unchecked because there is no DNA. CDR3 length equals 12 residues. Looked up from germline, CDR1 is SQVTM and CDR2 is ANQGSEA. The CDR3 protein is CSVEDGGRELFF.

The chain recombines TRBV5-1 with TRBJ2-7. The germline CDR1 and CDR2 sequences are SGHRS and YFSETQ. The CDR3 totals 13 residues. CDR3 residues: CASSLDRPYEQYF.

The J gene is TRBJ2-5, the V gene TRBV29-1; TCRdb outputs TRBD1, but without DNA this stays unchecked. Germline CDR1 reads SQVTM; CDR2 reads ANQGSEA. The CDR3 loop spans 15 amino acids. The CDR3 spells CSVEDTGMGVATQYF.

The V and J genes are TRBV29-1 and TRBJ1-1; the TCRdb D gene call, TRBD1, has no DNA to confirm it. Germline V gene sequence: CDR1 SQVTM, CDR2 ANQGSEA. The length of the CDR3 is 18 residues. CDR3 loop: CSVANPGQGGFRNTEAFF.

The CDR3 reads CSASTRQGWTEAFF. The rearrangement uses TRBV20-1 and TRBJ1-1; the TRBD1 assignment by TCRdb is unverifiable without DNA. CDR3 length: 14 residues. Germline-derived CDR1 and CDR2 are DFQATT and SNEGSKA (reference sequence).

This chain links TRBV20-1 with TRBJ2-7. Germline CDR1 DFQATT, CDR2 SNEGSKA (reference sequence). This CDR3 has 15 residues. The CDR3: CSARALGPNGYEQYF.

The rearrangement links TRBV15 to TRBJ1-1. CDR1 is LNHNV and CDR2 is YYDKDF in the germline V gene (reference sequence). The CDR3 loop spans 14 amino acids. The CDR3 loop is CATSTLVGDTEAFF.

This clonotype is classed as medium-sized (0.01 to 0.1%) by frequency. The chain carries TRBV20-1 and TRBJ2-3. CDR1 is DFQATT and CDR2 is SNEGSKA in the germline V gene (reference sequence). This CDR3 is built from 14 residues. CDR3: CSARDHFSTDTQYF.

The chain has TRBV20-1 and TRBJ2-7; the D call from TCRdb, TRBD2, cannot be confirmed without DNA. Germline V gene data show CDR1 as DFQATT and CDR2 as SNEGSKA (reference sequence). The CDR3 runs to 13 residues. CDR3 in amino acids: CSAAGLASHEQYF.

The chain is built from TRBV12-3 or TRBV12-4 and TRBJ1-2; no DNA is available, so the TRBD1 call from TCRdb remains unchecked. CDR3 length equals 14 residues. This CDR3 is CASSKGQGFYGYTF.

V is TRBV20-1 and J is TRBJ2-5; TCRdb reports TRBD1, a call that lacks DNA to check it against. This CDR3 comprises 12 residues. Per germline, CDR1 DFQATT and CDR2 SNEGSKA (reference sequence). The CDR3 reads CSSTGTQETQYF.

CDR3 region: CSARDPGASENGYTF. The chain couples TRBV20-1 to TRBJ1-2; TCRdb gives TRBD1 as the D gene, but with no DNA this cannot be confirmed. The V gene's germline CDR1 is DFQATT and CDR2 SNEGSKA (reference sequence). The CDR3 has 15 amino acids.

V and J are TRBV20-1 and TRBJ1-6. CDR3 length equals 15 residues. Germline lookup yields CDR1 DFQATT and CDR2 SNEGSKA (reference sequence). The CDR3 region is CSAGQDSPDNSPLHF.